The 31 T cell receptor beta chains given below trace back to one sample, sequenced in a study of shared clonotypes between healthy human individuals (dated by TCRdb to about 2020). The library was obtained by the immunoSEQ multiplex PCR assay. TCRdb stores this immuneACCESS table with in-frame sequences only. Part of the clones is absent; in the studies checked, under half of the shortfall reflects unresolved V genes, and no reason is known for the rest. The sample includes 2 million to 2.5 million clones, with less than 95% observed a single time. The ten top clones hold 0.3% to 0.4% of the sample. What was sequenced was naive CD4+ T cells from PBMCs. The cell subset or site label, read with the paper, signifies: CD45RA+ positively selected. The receptors originated from a man aged 18 to 30 in good health. Some clones in this sample may be carry-over from other donors' samples.

The chain couples TRBV28 to TRBJ1-1; D possibly corresponds to TRBD1 (5 bases). Germline V gives CDR1 MDHEN, CDR2 SYDVKM. This CDR3 spans 14 amino acids. The V end was cut by 6 bases, the J end by 0 bases, with 11 bases between. The CDR3 DNA reads TGTGCCAGCAGGCCAAGACAGCTGAACACTGAAGCTTTCTTT. Its translation is CASRPRQLNTEAFF.

The CDR3, as DNA: TGTGCCAGCAGTGATAAGAGGGGCAGAAACTCCAATGAGCAGTTCTTC. Translating it yields CASSDKRGRNSNEQFF. This chain uses TRBV25-1 with TRBJ2-1; either TRBD1 or TRBD2 may fit D (5 bases each). CDR1 is MGHDK, CDR2 SYGVNS, per germline. The CDR3 is made up of 16 amino acids. V lost 3 bases and J lost 6, with 18 bases in between.

CDR3 sequence (DNA): TGCGCCAGCAGCTTTACTAGCGGGAGGGAGGGGGACGAGCAGTACTTC. Protein product: CASSFTSGREGDEQYF. The rearrangement uses TRBV5-1 and TRBJ2-7, with TRBD2 matching over 13 bases. CDR3 length equals 16 residues. The V gene end was trimmed by 2 bases and the J gene end by 5 bases; junction bases not matched to a gene: 7. Germline CDR1 is SGHRS and CDR2 is YFSETQ.

The rearrangement links TRBV28 to TRBJ2-1, with a weak D call TRBD2 (5 bases). The CDR3 runs to 14 residues. V shed 5 bases and J shed 8 bases, with 16 bases lying between them. Germline lookup yields CDR1 MDHEN and CDR2 SYDVKM. The chain's CDR3 is CASSAPTRRHEQFF. The CDR3 coding sequence is TGTGCCAGCAGTGCCCCTACTAGGAGACATGAGCAGTTCTTC. Full variable domain (remainder filled in from reference TRBV28 and TRBJ2-1): DVKVTQSSRYLVKRTGEKVFLECVQDMDHENMFWYRQDPGLGLRLIYFSYDVKMKEKGDIPEGYSVSREKKERFSLILESASTNQTSMYLCASSAPTRRHEQFFGPGTRLTVL.

The V call is TRBV27, the J call TRBJ2-6; either TRBD1 or TRBD2 may fit D (5 bases each). The ends were cut back, 1 base at V and 0 bases at J, with 19 bases in the middle. This CDR3 is built from 20 residues. Germline loops: CDR1 MNHEY, CDR2 SMNVEV (reference sequence). CDR3: CASSLLYGPGTTSGANVLTF. The CDR3 coding sequence is TGTGCCAGCAGTTTATTATATGGGCCAGGGACCACCTCTGGGGCCAACGTCCTGACTTTC. The variable domain in full, with the rest retrieved from reference TRBV27 and TRBJ2-6, is EAQVTQNPRYLITVTGKKLTVTCSQNMNHEYMSWYRQDPGLGLRQIYYSMNVEVTDKGDVPEGYKVSRKEKRNFPLILESPSPNQTSLYFCASSLLYGPGTTSGANVLTFGAGSRLTVL.

V usage is TRBV7-2 and J usage is TRBJ1-5; possible D gene TRBD1, 6 bases. In germline, CDR1 is SGHTA, CDR2 FQGNSA. The CDR3 runs 13 residues. The ends were cut back, 6 bases at V and 11 bases at J, with 17 bases in the middle. Here the CDR3 reads CASSGQGFQAQHF. The CDR3 nucleotides are TGTGCCAGCAGTGGTCAGGGGTTCCAAGCCCAGCATTTT.

This chain joins TRBV25-1 and TRBJ2-1; D ambiguous. CDR3 length: 13 residues. Germline V gene lookup returns CDR1 MGHDK and CDR2 SYGVNS. Trimming took off 2 bases at V and 8 bases at J, with 10 bases between the two ends. As DNA, the CDR3 is TGTGCCAGCAGTGAAAGACACCCGGATGAGCAGTTCTTC. This gives the protein CASSERHPDEQFF.

This clone was found once. The CDR3 protein is CAIAQGGGTGVFYTEAFF. DNA for the CDR3: TGTGCCATCGCTCAAGGGGGAGGGACAGGGGTATTTTACACTGAAGCTTTCTTT. V usage is TRBV10-3 and J usage is TRBJ1-1; TRBD1 matches 10 bases. Germline CDR1 ENHRY, CDR2 SYGVKD. CDR3 length equals 18 residues. The junction had 18 bases not matched to a gene; V was cut back by 8 bases and J by 3 bases.

This chain links TRBV11-2 with TRBJ1-3, with TRBD1 matching 7 bases. Germline lookup yields CDR1 SGHAT and CDR2 FQNNGV. The CDR3 runs to 16 residues. V gave up 5 bases and J gave up 2 bases; unmatched junction bases: 9. CDR3 DNA: TGTGCCAGCAGCATCCGAAGGGGGCTCCCTGGAAACACCATATATTTT. It translates to CASSIRRGLPGNTIYF.

V gene TRBV4-2 combines with J gene TRBJ1-1; 9 bases match TRBD1. Germline CDR1 LGHNA, CDR2 YNFKEQ. Unmatched junction bases numbered 3, after V lost 1 base and J lost 0 bases. The CDR3 spans 16 residues. CDR3 DNA: TGTGCCAGCAGCCAAGCTGACAGGGGGGTGAACACTGAAGCTTTCTTT. This encodes CASSQADRGVNTEAFF.

In regard to this clone: Distinct nucleotide sequences in the sample also encode this CDR3. CDR3 sequence: CAWSSGADTQYF. For the CDR3, the DNA is TGTGCCTGGAGTAGCGGGGCAGATACGCAGTATTTT. J is TRBJ2-3 and V is TRBV30; 7 bases are shared with TRBD2. The CDR3 runs to 12 residues. V shed 2 bases and J 4 bases; nucleotides not matched to a gene: 0. Germline V gene sequence: CDR1 GTSNPN, CDR2 SVGIG (reference sequence).

The V and J genes are TRBV4-1 and TRBJ2-5, with 8 bases identical to TRBD2. V trimming: 0 bases; J trimming: 3 bases; junction bases outside the gene matches: 9. This CDR3 contains 17 residues. Germline CDR1 MGHRA, CDR2 YSYEKL. The DNA for the CDR3 is TGCGCCAGCAGCCAAGAGTTTCAGAGACTAGCGAAAGAGACCCAGTACTTC. Translation gives CASSQEFQRLAKETQYF.

V usage is TRBV10-3 and J usage is TRBJ1-4; D remains unclear. There are 14 residues in the CDR3. Trimming shortened V by 2 bases and J by 0 bases, and 4 bases separated the two germline ends. Germline V gives CDR1 ENHRY, CDR2 SYGVKD. In DNA, the CDR3 is TGTGCCATCAGTGAGGGGCCAACTAATGAAAAACTGTTTTTT. This encodes CAISEGPTNEKLFF.

The genes are TRBV7-6 and TRBJ2-7; TRBD2 matches 9 bases. The germline V gene has CDR1 SGHVS and CDR2 FNYEAQ. Losses at the gene ends were 1 base for V and 5 bases for J; bases not matched to a gene: 3. The CDR3 contains 14 residues. The CDR3 sequence is CASSLVAGVDEQYF. The DNA for the CDR3 is TGTGCCAGCAGCTTAGTAGCGGGAGTTGACGAGCAGTACTTC.

The chain's CDR3 is CASSAGLAGSGGSTDTQYF. The CDR3 DNA reads as TGTGCCAGCAGTGCTGGACTAGCGGGGTCGGGGGGCAGCACAGATACGCAGTATTTT. The chain employs TRBV6-1 and TRBJ2-3; 12 bases map to TRBD2. CDR3 length: 19 residues. After removal of 4 bases from V and 0 bases from J, the junction contained 11 bases not matched to a gene. Germline CDR1 reads MNHNS; CDR2 reads SASEGT.

The rearrangement uses TRBV5-1 and TRBJ1-1; D ambiguous. The CDR3 consists of 15 residues. Trimming removed 2 bases from V and 4 bases from J, with 15 bases in between. Germline CDR1 reads SGHRS; CDR2 reads YFSETQ. The CDR3 DNA reads TGCGCCAGCAGCTTTTTTTTTGGGATGATCACTGAAGCTTTCTTT. This gives the protein CASSFFFGMITEAFF.

This clone was found once. This sample includes further DNA sequences coding for the same CDR3. The chain employs TRBV11-2 and TRBJ1-5; D call uncertain. The CDR3 totals 13 residues. Germline CDR1 SGHAT, CDR2 FQNNGV. Trimming left V 2 bases short and J 3 bases short, with 5 bases between. The CDR3 nucleotides are TGTGCCAGCAGCTTATCGACCAATCAGCCCCAGCATTTT. It is translated as CASSLSTNQPQHF.

This sequence joins TRBV28 and TRBJ1-2, with 8 positions matching TRBD1. V shed 2 bases, J shed 4 bases, and the junction held 9 bases outside the gene matches. The V gene's germline CDR1 is MDHEN and CDR2 SYDVKM. The CDR3 runs 16 residues. CDR3 in DNA: TGTGCCAGCAGTTTACCAGGGGGCCCTGTACCCTATGGCTACACCTTC. Its translation: CASSLPGGPVPYGYTF.

The DNA of the CDR3 is TGCAGCGTTGAAGACAGCTTACCCAACAATGAGCAGTTCTTC. This encodes CSVEDSLPNNEQFF. The chain employs TRBV29-1 and TRBJ2-1; D is undetermined. The CDR3 extends over 14 amino acids. V shed 0 bases and J shed 5 bases, with 11 bases lying between them. Germline V gives CDR1 SQVTM, CDR2 ANQGSEA.

As regards this clone: The sample holds other DNA sequences that translate to the same CDR3. The chain is built from TRBV18 and TRBJ2-1, with D possibly being TRBD1 (5 bases). Germline V gene sequence: CDR1 KGHSH, CDR2 LQKENI. The V and J ends lost 3 bases and 0 bases respectively, with 6 bases between them. The CDR3 extends over 14 amino acids. CDR3 loop: CASSPRGSYNEQFF. CDR3 sequence (DNA): TGTGCCAGCTCACCTAGGGGCTCCTACAATGAGCAGTTCTTC.

This clone was picked up one time. The chain is built from TRBV6-5 and TRBJ1-3; D not resolved. The length of the CDR3 is 16 residues. Trimming left V 0 bases short and J 2 bases short, with 11 bases between. Germline V gene data show CDR1 as MNHEY and CDR2 as SVGAGI. CDR3 amino acids: CASSYSRGYPGNTIYF. The CDR3 coding sequence is TGTGCCAGCAGTTACTCGAGAGGGTACCCTGGAAACACCATATATTTT.

This chain links TRBV2 with TRBJ2-6; D gene ambiguous. The CDR3 sequence is 14 residues long. Trimming took off 10 bases at V and 2 bases at J, with 12 bases between the two ends. Germline lookup yields CDR1 SNHLY and CDR2 FYNNEI. The CDR3 DNA reads as TGTGCCACCGAAAGAGTTGCTGGGGCCAACGTCCTGACTTTC. It is translated as CATERVAGANVLTF.

V usage is TRBV27 and J usage is TRBJ2-7; the D gene could be TRBD1 or TRBD2 (5 bases each). Trimming took off 8 bases at V and 4 bases at J, with 15 bases between the two ends. In germline, CDR1 is MNHEY, CDR2 SMNVEV (reference sequence). The CDR3 spans 13 residues. CDR3: CASPGTGRYEQYF. CDR3 nucleotides: TGTGCCAGCCCAGGGACGGGCCGTTACGAGCAGTACTTC.

This clone was seen only once. The genes are TRBV5-4 and TRBJ2-2; 8 bases are a match to TRBD2. Germline CDR1 reads SGHNT; CDR2 reads YYREEE (reference sequence). The CDR3 is 17 residues long. V gave up 4 bases and J gave up 6 bases; unmatched junction bases: 14. The CDR3 region is CASSPGGGSQVSGELFF. The CDR3, as DNA: TGTGCCAGCAGCCCCGGGGGGGGATCTCAAGTCTCCGGGGAGCTGTTTTTT.

The chain has TRBV5-1 and TRBJ2-7, with 10 bases fitting TRBD1. The CDR3 sequence is 14 residues long. Germline V gene sequence: CDR1 SGHRS, CDR2 YFSETQ. With V trimmed by 7 bases and J by 0 bases, 4 bases remained unmatched. The CDR3 bases are TGCGCCAGCGCCAGACAGGGGGCCTCCTACGAGCAGTACTTC. Translated: CASARQGASYEQYF. Drawing the rest from reference TRBV5-1 and TRBJ2-7, the complete variable domain is KAGVTQTPRYLIKTRGQQVTLSCSPISGHRSVSWYQQTPGQGLQFLFEYFSETQRNKGNFPGRFSGRQFSNSRSEMNVSTLELGDSALYLCASARQGASYEQYFGPGTRLTVT.

The chain has TRBV6-5 and TRBJ1-5; D is perhaps TRBD1 (6 bases). The CDR3 is 13 residues long. The V gene lost 6 bases and the J gene lost 7 bases, with 13 bases spanning the gap. CDR1 and CDR2 from the germline V gene are MNHEY and SVGAGI. CDR3 in amino acids: CASSTDRYQPQHF. CDR3 in DNA: TGTGCCAGCAGCACCGACAGGTACCAGCCCCAGCATTTT.

This clone was detected once. This chain joins TRBV10-3 and TRBJ2-1; maybe TRBD2 (5 bases). The CDR3 totals 14 residues. Germline CDR1 is ENHRY and CDR2 is SYGVKD. The V end was cut by 4 bases, the J end by 9 bases, with 16 bases between. This CDR3 is CAISVPAAGPEQFF. CDR3 nucleotides: TGTGCCATCAGTGTCCCAGCGGCAGGACCTGAGCAGTTCTTC.

This chain joins TRBV2 and TRBJ2-7; D possibly corresponds to TRBD2 (5 bases). Germline values: CDR1 SNHLY, CDR2 FYNNEI. V lost 6 bases and J lost 2, with 8 bases in between. There are 12 residues in the CDR3. The CDR3 DNA is TGTGCCAGCAGCGGACTGACCTACGAGCAGTACTTC. Encoded protein: CASSGLTYEQYF.

This chain uses TRBV5-4 with TRBJ2-5; D remains ambiguous. V gave up 1 base and J gave up 2 bases, with 9 bases separating them. Germline loops: CDR1 SGHNT, CDR2 YYREEE (reference sequence). This CDR3 comprises 14 residues. The CDR3 reads CASSLYSLQETQYF. Written as DNA, the CDR3 is TGTGCCAGCAGCTTGTATAGCTTACAAGAGACCCAGTACTTC. Full variable domain (outside the CDR3, taken from reference TRBV5-4 and TRBJ2-5): ETGVTQSPTHLIKTRGQQVTLRCSSQSGHNTVSWYQQALGQGPQFIFQYYREEENGRGNFPPRFSGLQFPNYSSELNVNALELDDSALYLCASSLYSLQETQYFGPGTRLLVL.

As to this clone: The sample carries other DNA sequences with the same CDR3. V is TRBV5-4 and J is TRBJ1-2; 8 nucleotides line up with TRBD1. The CDR3 runs 13 residues. The ends lost 4 bases at V and 4 bases at J; junction bases unmatched: 3. Germline V gene sequence: CDR1 SGHNT, CDR2 YYREEE (reference sequence). CDR3 nucleotide sequence: TGTGCCAGCAGCCTTGACAGGGGCTATGGCTACACCTTC. As protein: CASSLDRGYGYTF.

This chain joins TRBV9 and TRBJ2-1, with 7 bases identical to TRBD2. In germline, CDR1 is SGDLS, CDR2 YYNGEE. The CDR3 is made up of 19 amino acids. Trimming removed 0 bases from V and 2 bases from J; junction bases left unmatched: 14. Here the CDR3 DNA reads TGTGCCAGCAGCGTAGCTACCGGAAAACGGGAGGAGGCCTACAATGAGCAGTTCTTC. It is translated as CASSVATGKREEAYNEQFF.